A selection of T cell receptor beta chains follows, all from one sample in a study of vaccination and CD4 T cells after COVID-19. No antigens are known for them. TCRdb passed the PCR reads through MiXCR, listing each CDR3 protein once. The table records about 9,900 distinct CDR3 sequences, more than 30% of them present only once. Material: CD4+ T cells from blood, cultured in vitro. Receptors were obtained from a human donor in good health. CDR3s include the opening cysteine and the closing phenylalanine or tryptophan. The size field is filled for only some rows; it gives once, few, many or a size class.

CASSGTRQNTEAFF,14,TRBV2,.,TRBJ1-1
CATSRGGTEAFF,12,TRBV15,medium-sized,TRBJ1-1
CASSPTPMNTEAFF,14,TRBV7-3,few,TRBJ1-1
CASSSTGRGLQETQYF,16,TRBV5-4,few,TRBJ2-5
CASSGGQLNTEAFF,14,TRBV27,few,TRBJ1-1
CASSPDRVESTEAFF,15,TRBV14,.,TRBJ1-1
CASMGGNGYTF,11,TRBV5-1,.,TRBJ1-2
CASSEAPMIADTQYF,15,TRBV2,few,TRBJ2-3
CSAGRREGVGDEQYF,15,TRBV20-1,.,TRBJ2-7
CASSPMDMNTEAFF,14,TRBV7-2,few,TRBJ1-1
CASSLDLDQPQHF,13,TRBV7-7,.,TRBJ1-5
CASSFDSTSYNEQFF,15,TRBV7-2,medium-sized,TRBJ2-1
CASSYSSAGYGYTF,14,TRBV6-5,.,TRBJ1-2
CASRSRDSDSNQPQHF,16,TRBV6-1,.,TRBJ1-5
CASSPRSGYTF,11,TRBV11-2,few,TRBJ1-2
CSASPGPNTDTQYF,14,TRBV20-1,few,TRBJ2-3
CASSSQGLNQPQHF,14,TRBV7-2,.,TRBJ1-5
CAIRGEGVSEAFF,13,TRBV10-3,.,TRBJ1-1
CSARPRGGSTEAFF,14,TRBV20-1,medium-sized,TRBJ1-1
CSASRIVSNTEAFF,14,TRBV20-1,few,TRBJ1-1
CASQLDSYGYTF,12,TRBV18,.,TRBJ1-2
CASSVGGVQPQHF,13,TRBV10-2,.,TRBJ1-5
CASSLARLAPYGYTF,15,TRBV5-5,once,TRBJ1-2
CASSEVRVLAFF,12,TRBV6-1,.,TRBJ1-1
CASRATGGYQPQHF,14,TRBV27,.,TRBJ1-5
CATSRDGSQPQHF,13,TRBV15,few,TRBJ1-5
CASSLLQANYGYTF,14,TRBV5-1,few,TRBJ1-2
CASSIDGGGTHYGYTF,16,TRBV19,.,TRBJ1-2
CASSEGGYQPQHF,13,TRBV2,.,TRBJ1-5
CASSDSGGLYEQYF,14,TRBV5-6,.,TRBJ2-7
CASSTQNGDSPLHF,14,TRBV5-1,.,TRBJ1-6
CASSLGLASEQYF,13,TRBV5-1,.,TRBJ2-7
CASGRETQYF,10,TRBV7-2,few,TRBJ2-5
CASSRDITAFF,11,TRBV25-1,once,TRBJ1-1
CSARDPQGRYGYTF,14,TRBV20-1,.,TRBJ1-2
CASSLLGRAFF,11,TRBV11-2,.,TRBJ1-1
CASIRDMNTEAFF,13,TRBV2,.,TRBJ1-1
CASSHQGDTEAFF,13,TRBV19,few,TRBJ1-1
CSADIGAGTANYGYTF,16,TRBV20-1,few,TRBJ1-2
CSARATSGANYEQYF,15,TRBV20-1,.,TRBJ2-7
CASSEVAGTGQPQHF,15,TRBV19,.,TRBJ1-5
CSADGGQGRLNTIYF,15,TRBV20-1,.,TRBJ1-3
CASSPRRTDTQYF,13,TRBV19,.,TRBJ2-3
CSARIFGTGDEKLFF,15,TRBV20-1,.,TRBJ1-4